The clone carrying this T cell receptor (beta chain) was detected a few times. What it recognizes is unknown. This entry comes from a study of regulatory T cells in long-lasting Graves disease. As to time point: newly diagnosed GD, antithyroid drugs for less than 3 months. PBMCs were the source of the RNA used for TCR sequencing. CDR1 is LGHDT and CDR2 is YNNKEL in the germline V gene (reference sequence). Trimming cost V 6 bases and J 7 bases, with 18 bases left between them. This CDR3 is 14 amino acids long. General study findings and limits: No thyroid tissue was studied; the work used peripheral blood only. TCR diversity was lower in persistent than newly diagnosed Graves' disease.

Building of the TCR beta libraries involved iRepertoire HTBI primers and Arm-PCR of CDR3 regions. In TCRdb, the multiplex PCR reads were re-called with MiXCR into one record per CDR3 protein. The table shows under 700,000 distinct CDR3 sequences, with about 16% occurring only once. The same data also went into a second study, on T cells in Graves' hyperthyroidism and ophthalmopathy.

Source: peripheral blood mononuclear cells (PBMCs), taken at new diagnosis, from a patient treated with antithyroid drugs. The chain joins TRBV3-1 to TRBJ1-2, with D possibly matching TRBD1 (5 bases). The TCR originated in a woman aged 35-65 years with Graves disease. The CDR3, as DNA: TGTGCCAGCAGTCCCCGGGACGGCTACTGTGGCTACACCTTC. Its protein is CASSPRDGYCGYTF.